The clone carrying this T cell receptor (beta chain) was found many times. Its antigen remains unknown. This entry is derived from a study of breast tumors, draining lymph nodes, adjacent tissues. Broader study findings: Data fit most tumor T cells coming from lymph node, expanding in tumor. Tumor TCR diversity was below lymph nodes but above nontumor tissue.

The V and J ends lost 2 bases and 6 bases respectively, with 15 bases between them. Germline V gene lookup returns CDR1 SGHKS and CDR2 YYEKEE (reference sequence). The CDR3 runs 15 residues. TCRdb reanalysed the multiplex PCR reads using MiXCR and keeps one entry per CDR3 protein. Among fewer than 200,000 distinct CDR3 sequences listed, 30% to 35% were seen once. Breast cancer patients provided tissue from their axillary draining lymph nodes. The receptor was isolated from a female donor with breast cancer. Some clones in this sample may be carry-over from other donors' samples. V and J are TRBV5-5 and TRBJ2-1; no firm D call. The specimen was axillary lymph node tissue. For the CDR3, the DNA is TGTGCCAGCAGCTTAGAAGCGTCTGACCTCAATGAGCAGTTCTTC. Its translation is CASSLEASDLNEQFF. The whole variable domain, remainder taken from reference TRBV5-5 and TRBJ2-1, is DAGVTQSPTHLIKTRGQQVTLRCSPISGHKSVSWYQQVLGQGPQFIFQYYEKEERGRGNFPDRFSARQFPNYSSELNVNALLLGDSALYLCASSLEASDLNEQFFGPGTRLTVL.